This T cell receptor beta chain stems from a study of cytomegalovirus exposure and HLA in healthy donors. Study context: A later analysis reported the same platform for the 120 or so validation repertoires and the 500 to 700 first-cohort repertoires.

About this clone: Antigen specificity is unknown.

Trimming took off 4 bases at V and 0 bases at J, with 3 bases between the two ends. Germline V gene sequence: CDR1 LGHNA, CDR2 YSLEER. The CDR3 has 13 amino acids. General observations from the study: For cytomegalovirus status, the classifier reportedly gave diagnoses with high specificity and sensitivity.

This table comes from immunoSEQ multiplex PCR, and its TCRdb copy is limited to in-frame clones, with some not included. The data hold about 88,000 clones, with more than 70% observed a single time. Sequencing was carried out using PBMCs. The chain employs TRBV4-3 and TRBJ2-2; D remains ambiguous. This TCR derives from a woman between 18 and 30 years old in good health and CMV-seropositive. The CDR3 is CASSPTNTGELFF. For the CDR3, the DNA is TGCGCCAGCAGCCCAACGAACACCGGGGAGCTGTTTTTT.